These T cell receptor beta chains were read from a single sample in a study of blood T cells in healthy people across ages. In TCRdb, the 5' RACE reads were re-called with MiXCR into one record per CDR3 protein. The sample lists some 640,000 distinct CDR3 sequences, less than 35% occurring once. Sequencing input: blood. These TCRs come from an elderly woman in good health. Each CDR3 is given with its conserved first and last residue. Rows may omit the clone size; those that give it use once, few, many or a size class.

v_call	j_call	clone_size	cdr3_aa
TRBV7-9	TRBJ2-7	-	CASSYVGAGSSYEQYF
TRBV29-1	TRBJ2-3	-	CSVSDTDAQYF
TRBV30	TRBJ2-1	many	CAWSDNEQFF
TRBV9	TRBJ2-7	many	CASSVASGGSYEQYF
TRBV20-1	TRBJ2-1	-	CSAYDRESYNEQFF
TRBV29-1	TRBJ2-7	many	CSARDRGFGEQYF
TRBV5-5	TRBJ2-7	many	CASSLAVVGSYEQYF
TRBV20-1	TRBJ1-5	-	CSARVGSQPQHF
TRBV4-1	TRBJ2-2	-	CASSSRDGNTGELFF
TRBV28	TRBJ2-7	-	CAGGPTGFSYEQYF
TRBV5-1	TRBJ2-3	many	CASSVGDRGFADTQYF
TRBV6-2/TRBV6-3	TRBJ1-1	once	CASRHSFENTEAFF
TRBV18	TRBJ2-5	-	CASSPPDREETQYF
TRBV23-1	TRBJ2-1	-	CASSPGEQFF
TRBV5-1	TRBJ2-5	-	CASTEETQYF
TRBV3-1	TRBJ1-2	few	CASSQSTRSWAYTF
TRBV6-5	TRBJ1-6	many	CASSYSPGQGRAPLHF